Listed below are T cell receptor beta chains from one sample, sequenced in a study of PD-1 blockade in mismatch repair-deficient tumors. The repertoire was sequenced with immunoSEQ multiplex PCR; TCRdb's copy has only in-frame clones and lacks some. This sample has some 110,000 clones, with roughly 80% found just once. The sequences come from peripheral blood, collected about 13 months after starting pembrolizumab. Every receptor here comes from an adult with mismatch repair-deficient cancer. Both conserved end residues are part of each CDR3. A D gene is named only where the DNA matches it firmly. Expanded clones are given a class, and other clones once, few, many or no size at all.

>TRBJ2-7|14|NA|TRBD2|TRBV14
TGTGCCAGCAGGAGGACGGCAGCGGGGTTCGAGCAGTACTTC
CASRRTAAGFEQYF
>TRBJ2-3|15|NA|NA|TRBV5-1
TGCGCCAGCAGCTTGCAGTCGGCTAGCACAGATACGCAGTATTTT
CASSLQSASTDTQYF
>TRBJ1-4|15|NA|NA|TRBV11-3
TGTGCCAGCAGCTTAGTGGGAAAGGTTGGCGAAAAACTGTTTTTT
CASSLVGKVGEKLFF
>TRBJ1-1|16|NA|NA|TRBV5-5
TGTGCCAGCAGCTGGGATTGGGCAGGGGTAAACACTGAAGCTTTCTTT
CASSWDWAGVNTEAFF
>TRBJ2-3|15|NA|NA|TRBV7-2
TGTGCCACGAAGGGGGGGAGGGGACGCACAGATACGCAGTATTTT
CATKGGRGRTDTQYF
>TRBJ2-2|16|NA|TRBD2|TRBV19
TGTGCCAGTTCACCTAGCGGGAGGGCCAACACCGGGGAGCTGTTTTTT
CASSPSGRANTGELFF
>TRBJ2-3|16|NA|NA|TRBV5-5
TGTGCCAGCAGCACGGGTTTTTCGGGAGTGCCAGATACGCAGTATTTT
CASSTGFSGVPDTQYF
>TRBJ1-4|15|NA|NA|TRBV2
TGTGCCAGCAGGAGAGGGCCCTTAACTAATGAAAAACTGTTTTTT
CASRRGPLTNEKLFF
>TRBJ1-2|14|NA|NA|TRBV10-2
TGCGCCACCAAGGCAGGTCGCGGGTTGGGTGGCTACACCTTC
CATKAGRGLGGYTF
>TRBJ1-2|14|once|NA|TRBV6-1
TGTGCCAGCAGTTCCGGGACCCTACTAGGCGGCTACACCTTC
CASSSGTLLGGYTF
>TRBJ2-1|11|once|NA|TRBV6-1
TGTGCCAGCAGTGAATGGCAGGGTGAGTTCTTC
CASSEWQGEFF
>TRBJ2-1|15|NA|TRBD2|TRBV11-2
TGTGCCAGCAGCTTAGATGGCGGGAGTTCCAATGAGCAGTTCTTC
CASSLDGGSSNEQFF
>TRBJ1-3|15|NA|TRBD1|TRBV6-5
TGTGCCAGCAGGTACAGGGGAGGAACTGGAAACACCATATATTTT
CASRYRGGTGNTIYF
>TRBJ1-1|15|NA|TRBD1|TRBV6-1
TGTGCCAGCAAAGAAGATAGGGGGCGTCGATTTTCGGCTTTCTTT
CASKEDRGRRFSAFF
>TRBJ2-2|13|NA|NA|TRBV5-4
TGTGCCAGCAGCCAATGGGGGACCGGGGAGCTGTTTTTT
CASSQWGTGELFF
>TRBJ1-4|14|few|NA|TRBV6-5
TGTGCCAGCAGCCCGACAGATACTAATGAAAAACTGTTTTTT
CASSPTDTNEKLFF
>TRBJ1-4|13|NA|NA|TRBV5-1
TGCGCCAGCAGCCCCCGGGCCTCTGAAAAACTGTTTTTT
CASSPRASEKLFF
>TRBJ2-3|16|NA|TRBD2|TRBV19
TGTGCCAGTAGTATCGAGTTCACTAGCGGGAGGGCAGGTCTGTATTTT
CASSIEFTSGRAGLYF
>TRBJ2-1|12|few|NA|TRBV27
TGTGCCAGCAATGGTGGGTCGGGGGAGCAGTTCTTC
CASNGGSGEQFF
>TRBJ1-2|15|NA|TRBD1|TRBV11-2
TGTGCCAGCAGCCCTATTTTTGGGACAGGGTATGGCTACACCTTC
CASSPIFGTGYGYTF
>TRBJ2-7|11|NA|NA|TRBV28
TGTGCCAGCAGTCCCGCCTACGAGCAGTACTTC
CASSPAYEQYF
>TRBJ2-4|15|NA|TRBD1|TRBV2
TGTGCCAGCAGTGAAGGGACAGGGGGCGCAGACATTCAGTACTTC
CASSEGTGGADIQYF
>TRBJ1-3|13|NA|NA|TRBV28
TGTGCCAGCAATGCAGGGTTCTGGAACACCATATATTTT
CASNAGFWNTIYF
>TRBJ2-3|13|once|NA|TRBV30
TGTGCCTGGACGGTCCTCGCGGGAGATACGCAGTATTTT
CAWTVLAGDTQYF
>TRBJ1-2|13|NA|NA|TRBV9
TGTGCCAGCAGCTCTCGGGACCTGGGGGGCTACACCTTC
CASSSRDLGGYTF
>TRBJ2-3|14|NA|TRBD1|TRBV5-5
TGTGCCAGCAGGCGGACAGGGAGCACAGATACGCAGTATTTT
CASRRTGSTDTQYF
>TRBJ1-1|14|medium-sized|NA|TRBV7-9
TGTGCCAGCAGCCCCGGCAGGGAGATCACTGAAGCTTTCTTT
CASSPGREITEAFF
>TRBJ1-1|15|NA|NA|TRBV28
TGTGCCAGCAGTTCCCAACCTACCTTGAACACTGAAGCTTTCTTT
CASSSQPTLNTEAFF
>TRBJ2-2|16|NA|TRBD2|TRBV6-5
TGTGCCAGCAGTTACAGACTAGCGGGAGGCACCGGGGAGCTGTTTTTT
CASSYRLAGGTGELFF
>TRBJ2-7|17|NA|NA|TRBV27
TGTGCCAGCAGTTTAAAACGGCTAGCCACGAGCTCCTACGAGCAGTACTTC
CASSLKRLATSSYEQYF
>TRBJ2-7|14|NA|NA|TRBV30
TGTGCCTGGAGTGAGACTCCGCGCCCCTACGAGCAGTACTTC
CAWSETPRPYEQYF
>TRBJ2-3|14|NA|TRBD2|TRBV10-3
TGTGCCGTCACTAGCGGGAGTAATTTGGTTACGCAGTATTTT
CAVTSGSNLVTQYF